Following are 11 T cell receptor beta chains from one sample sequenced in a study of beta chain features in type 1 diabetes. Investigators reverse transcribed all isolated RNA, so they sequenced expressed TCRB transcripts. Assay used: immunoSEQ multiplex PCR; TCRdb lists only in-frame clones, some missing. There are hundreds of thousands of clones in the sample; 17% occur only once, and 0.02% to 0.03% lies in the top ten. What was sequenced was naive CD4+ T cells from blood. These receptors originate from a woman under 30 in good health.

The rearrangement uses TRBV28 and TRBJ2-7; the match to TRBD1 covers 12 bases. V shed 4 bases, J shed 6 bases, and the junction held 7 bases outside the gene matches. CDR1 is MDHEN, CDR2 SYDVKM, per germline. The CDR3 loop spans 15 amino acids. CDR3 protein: CASSSWDRGRSEQYF. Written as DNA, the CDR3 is TGTGCCAGCAGTTCGTGGGACAGGGGGCGCTCCGAGCAGTACTTC.

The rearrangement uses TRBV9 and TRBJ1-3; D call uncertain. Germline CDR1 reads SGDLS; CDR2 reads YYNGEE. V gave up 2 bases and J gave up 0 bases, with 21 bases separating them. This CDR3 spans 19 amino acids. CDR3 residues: CASSVNGERLTISGNTIYF. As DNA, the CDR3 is TGTGCCAGCAGCGTTAACGGGGAACGTCTGACCATCTCTGGAAACACCATATATTTT. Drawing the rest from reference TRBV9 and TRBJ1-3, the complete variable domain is DSGVTQTPKHLITATGQRVTLRCSPRSGDLSVYWYQQSLDQGLQFLIQYYNGEERAKGNILERFSAQQFPDLHSELNLSSLELGDSALYFCASSVNGERLTISGNTIYFGEGSWLTVV.

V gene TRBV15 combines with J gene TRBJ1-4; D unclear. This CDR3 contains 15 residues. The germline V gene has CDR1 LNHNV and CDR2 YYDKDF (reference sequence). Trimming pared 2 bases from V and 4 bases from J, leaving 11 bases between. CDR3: CATSRPISINEKLFF. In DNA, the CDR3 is TGTGCCACCAGCAGACCCATTAGTATTAATGAAAAACTGTTTTTT.

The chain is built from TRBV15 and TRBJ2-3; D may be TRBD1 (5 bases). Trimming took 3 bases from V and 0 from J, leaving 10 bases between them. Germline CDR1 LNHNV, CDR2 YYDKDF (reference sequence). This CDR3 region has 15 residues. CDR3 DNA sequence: TGTGCCACCAGCAGGTTGGGGCCCAGCACAGATACGCAGTATTTT. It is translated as CATSRLGPSTDTQYF. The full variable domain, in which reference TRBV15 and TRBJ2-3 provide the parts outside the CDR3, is DAMVIQNPRYQVTQFGKPVTLSCSQTLNHNVMYWYQQKSSQAPKLLFHYYDKDFNNEADTPDNFQSRRPNTSFCFLDIRSPGLGDTAMYLCATSRLGPSTDTQYFGPGTRLTVL.

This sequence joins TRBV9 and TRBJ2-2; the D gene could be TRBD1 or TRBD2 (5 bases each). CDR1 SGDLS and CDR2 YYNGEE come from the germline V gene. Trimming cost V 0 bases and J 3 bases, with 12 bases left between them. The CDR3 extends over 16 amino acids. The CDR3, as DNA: TGTGCCAGCAGCGTAGTACCGGGACCTCACACCGGGGAGCTGTTTTTT. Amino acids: CASSVVPGPHTGELFF.

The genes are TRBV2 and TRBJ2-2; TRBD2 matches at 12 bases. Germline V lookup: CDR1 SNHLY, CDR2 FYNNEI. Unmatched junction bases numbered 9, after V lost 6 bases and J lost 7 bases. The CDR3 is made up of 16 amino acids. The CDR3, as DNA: TGTGCCAGCAGAAGTCTAGCGGGAGGGAGAGTCGGGGAGCTGTTTTTT. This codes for CASRSLAGGRVGELFF.

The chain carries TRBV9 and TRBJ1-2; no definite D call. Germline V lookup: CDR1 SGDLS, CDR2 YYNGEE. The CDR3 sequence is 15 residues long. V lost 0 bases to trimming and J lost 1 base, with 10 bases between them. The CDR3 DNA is TGTGCCAGCAGCGTAGAGCGGGAAAGTAACTATGGCTACACCTTC. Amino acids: CASSVERESNYGYTF. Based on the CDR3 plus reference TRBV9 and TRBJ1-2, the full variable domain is DSGVTQTPKHLITATGQRVTLRCSPRSGDLSVYWYQQSLDQGLQFLIQYYNGEERAKGNILERFSAQQFPDLHSELNLSSLELGDSALYFCASSVERESNYGYTFGSGTRLTVV.

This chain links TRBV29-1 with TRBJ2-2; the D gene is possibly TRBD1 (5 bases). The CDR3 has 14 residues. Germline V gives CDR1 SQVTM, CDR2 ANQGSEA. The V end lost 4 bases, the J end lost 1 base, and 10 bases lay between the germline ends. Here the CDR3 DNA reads TGCAGCGTTGTGTGGCAGGGGAACACCGGGGAGCTGTTTTTT. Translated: CSVVWQGNTGELFF.

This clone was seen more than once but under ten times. CDR3 bases: TGCGCCAGCAGCCAACTTCCCGGGACAGGGCTGGGCTACACCTTC. It codes for CASSQLPGTGLGYTF. The chain combines TRBV4-3 with TRBJ1-2, with TRBD1 matching 9 bases. Trimming cost V 2 bases and J 8 bases; bases outside gene matches: 9. This CDR3 spans 15 amino acids. The V gene's germline CDR1 is LGHNA and CDR2 YSLEER.

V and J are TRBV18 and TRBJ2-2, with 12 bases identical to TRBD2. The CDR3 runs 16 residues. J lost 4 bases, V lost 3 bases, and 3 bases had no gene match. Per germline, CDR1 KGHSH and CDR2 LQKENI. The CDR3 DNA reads TGTGCCAGCTCACCCTTGACTAGCGGGAGCACCGGGGAGCTGTTTTTT. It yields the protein CASSPLTSGSTGELFF.

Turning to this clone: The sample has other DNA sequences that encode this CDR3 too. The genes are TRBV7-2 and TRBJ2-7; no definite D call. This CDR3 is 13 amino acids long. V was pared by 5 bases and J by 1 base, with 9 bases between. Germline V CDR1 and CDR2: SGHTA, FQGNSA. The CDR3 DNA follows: TGTGCCAGCAGCCCCGGTACATCCTACGAGCAGTACTTC. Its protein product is CASSPGTSYEQYF.